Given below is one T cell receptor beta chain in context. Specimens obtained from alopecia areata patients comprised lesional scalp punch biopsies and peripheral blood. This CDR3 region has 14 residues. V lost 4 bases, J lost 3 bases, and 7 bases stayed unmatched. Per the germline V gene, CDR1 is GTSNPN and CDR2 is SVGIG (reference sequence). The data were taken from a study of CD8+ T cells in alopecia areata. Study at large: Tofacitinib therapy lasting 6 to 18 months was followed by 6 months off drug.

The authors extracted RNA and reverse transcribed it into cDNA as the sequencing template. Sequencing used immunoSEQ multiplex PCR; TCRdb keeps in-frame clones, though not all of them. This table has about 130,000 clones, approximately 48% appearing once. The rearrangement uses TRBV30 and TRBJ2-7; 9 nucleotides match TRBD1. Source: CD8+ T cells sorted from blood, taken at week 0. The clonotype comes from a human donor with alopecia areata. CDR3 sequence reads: CAWTVGQGDYEQYF. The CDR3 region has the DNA TGTGCCTGGACAGTGGGACAGGGAGACTACGAGCAGTACTTC.